This TCR beta chain was obtained from a study of CD8+ T cells in alopecia areata. As for the study in general: Patients in the study were on tofacitinib for 6 to 18 months, then off it for 6 months.

Note on this clone: Its antigen is undetermined.

Extracted RNA was reverse transcribed into cDNA, the sequencing template. The protocol was immunoSEQ multiplex PCR, while the TCRdb copy is restricted to in-frame clones and leaves out a portion. The table has 160,000 or so clones, less than 75% seen once. Findings and limits, study-wide: Scalp samples also yield sequences from resident alphabeta T cells of normal skin.

Lesional scalp punch biopsies and peripheral blood were collected from alopecia areata patients. The TCR sequence derives from a human donor with alopecia areata. The specimen was CD8+ T cells sorted from blood, collected at week 0.

CDR3 bases: TGCGCCAGCAGCTTGGAACTAGCTTACGAGCAGTACTTC. Its protein product is CASSLELAYEQYF. V usage is TRBV5-1 and J usage is TRBJ2-7; D perhaps matches TRBD2 (6 bases). CDR1 SGHRS and CDR2 YFSETQ come from the germline V gene. V lost 0 bases, J lost 4 bases, and 8 bases lay in between. The CDR3 covers 13 residues.